This TCR beta chain is drawn from a study of shared clonotypes between healthy human individuals. There are 13 residues in the CDR3. Germline CDR1 LNHDA, CDR2 SQIVND (reference sequence). V lost 3 bases, J lost 13 bases, and 18 bases lay in between. Researchers partitioned CD4+ cells into CD45RA+ naive and CD45RA-negative memory subsets. Notes on the study in general: A few donors had roughly 5.2% of their naive CD4 clonotypes in common. Only blood was sampled; tissue repertoires likely differ.

Profiled with immunoSEQ multiplex PCR; TCRdb holds only in-frame clones, not every one. The repertoire includes approximately 1.1 million clones, approximately 80% of them detected once, and roughly 0.56% sits in the top ten. This clone was recorded only once. Antigen: not known. Material for sequencing was memory CD4+ T cells from PBMCs. The sample's subset: CD45RA-negative fraction. The genes are TRBV19 and TRBJ1-1, with a weak D call TRBD1 (6 bases). The clonotype comes from a man younger than 35 in good health. Some clones in this sample may be carry-over from other donors' samples. DNA of the CDR3: TGTGCCAGTAGTATGAGTGGACAGACCCGAGGTTTCTTT. Translating it yields CASSMSGQTRGFF. Variable domain in full (rest from reference TRBV19 and TRBJ1-1): DGGITQSPKYLFRKEGQNVTLSCEQNLNHDAMYWYRQDPGQGLRLIYYSQIVNDFQKGDIAEGYSVSREKKESFPLTVTSAQKNPTAFYLCASSMSGQTRGFFGQGTRLTVV.